A few counts support the clone carrying this TCR beta chain. J lost 4 bases, V lost 7 bases, and 9 bases had no gene match. The CDR3 totals 14 residues. Germline V gene data show CDR1 as SGHTA and CDR2 as FQGNSA. TCRdb passed the reads through MiXCR, listing each CDR3 protein once. The sample carries fewer than 250,000 distinct CDR3 sequences, roughly an eighth recorded once. These data are taken from a study of T cell repertoires in cytomegalovirus infection. The sequence came from a human donor in good health (CMV status not recorded). Some clones in this sample may be carry-over from other donors' samples. The gene calls are TRBV7-2 and TRBJ1-2, with 7 bases that match TRBD1. Sequencing was done on a sample of PBMCs. CDR3: CASTRTGALYGYTF. For the CDR3, the DNA is TGTGCCAGCACCCGGACAGGAGCTCTCTATGGCTACACCTTC.